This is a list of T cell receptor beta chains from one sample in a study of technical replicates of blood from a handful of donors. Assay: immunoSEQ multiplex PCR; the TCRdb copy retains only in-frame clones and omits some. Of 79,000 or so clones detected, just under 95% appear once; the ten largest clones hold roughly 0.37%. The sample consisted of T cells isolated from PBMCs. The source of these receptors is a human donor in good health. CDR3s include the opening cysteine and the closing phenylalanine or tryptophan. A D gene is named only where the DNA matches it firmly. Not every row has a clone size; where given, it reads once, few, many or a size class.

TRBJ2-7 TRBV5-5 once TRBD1 TGTGCCAGCAGCTTGGGGGCAGGGGGCTTATACGAGCAGTACTTC CASSLGAGGLYEQYF
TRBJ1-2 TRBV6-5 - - TGTGCCAGCGGAGCAGCGTTCTATGGCTACACCTTC CASGAAFYGYTF
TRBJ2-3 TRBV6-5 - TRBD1 TGTGCCAGCAGGTTCCCGGGACAGGCTACAGATACGCAGTATTTT CASRFPGQATDTQYF
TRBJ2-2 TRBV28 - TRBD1 TGTGCCAGCAGTTTACGGACAGGGGGGAATGGGGAGCTGTTTTTT CASSLRTGGNGELFF
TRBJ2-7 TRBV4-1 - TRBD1 TGCGCCAGCAGCCAAAAACCCCCGGGACAGGGTATCAACGAGCAGTACTTC CASSQKPPGQGINEQYF
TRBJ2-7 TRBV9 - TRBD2 TGTGCCAGCAGCGTAGCGGGTCGGGAGGACAACGAGCAGTACTTC CASSVAGREDNEQYF
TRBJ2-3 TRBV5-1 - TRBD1 TGCGCCAGCAGCTTGGTGTTCGGACAGGGAACAGATACGCAGTATTTT CASSLVFGQGTDTQYF
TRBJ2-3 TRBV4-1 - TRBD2 TGCGCCAGCAGCCAAGCAGCCGGACTAGCGGCGAGTAGCACAGATACGCAGTATTTT CASSQAAGLAASSTDTQYF
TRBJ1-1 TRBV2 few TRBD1 TGTGCCAGCAGTCTCGCCGGGACAGGGCGGGCTTTCTTT CASSLAGTGRAFF
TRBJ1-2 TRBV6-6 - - TGTGCCAGCAGTTACCAGGGCTTCTCCTATGGCTACACCTTC CASSYQGFSYGYTF
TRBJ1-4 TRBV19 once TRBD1 TGTGCCACCTCCCGGGACAGAAGTGAAAAACTGTTTTTT CATSRDRSEKLFF
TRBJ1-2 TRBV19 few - TGTGCCAGTAGCCCCTTGGGGGGGGCGGGCGGCTACACCTTC CASSPLGGAGGYTF
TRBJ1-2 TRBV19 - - TGTGCCAGTAGATCCCCAGGGGATGGCTACACCTTC CASRSPGDGYTF
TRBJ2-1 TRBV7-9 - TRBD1 TGTGCCAGCAGTTTCACCCCGGGACAGGGTTATCATGAGCAGTTCTTC CASSFTPGQGYHEQFF
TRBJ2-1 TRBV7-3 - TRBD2 TGTGCCAGCAGCCCCGGTAGCGGGAGAGGTAACAATGAGCAGTTCTTC CASSPGSGRGNNEQFF
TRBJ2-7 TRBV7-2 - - TGTGCCAGCAGCCGTGCAGGAGGGAGCCACGAGCAGTACTTC CASSRAGGSHEQYF
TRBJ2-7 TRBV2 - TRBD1 TGTGCCAGCAGTGAGGACAGGGACGAGCAGTACTTC CASSEDRDEQYF
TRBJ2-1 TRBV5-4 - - TGTGCCAGCAGCTTGTCAGGAGGGCGAAATGAGCAGTTCTTC CASSLSGGRNEQFF
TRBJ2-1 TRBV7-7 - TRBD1 TGTGCTAGCAGCTTAGCGCCAGGGGGCAATGAGCAGTTCTTC CASSLAPGGNEQFF
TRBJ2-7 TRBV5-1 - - TGCGCCAGCAGCTTGTGGGCCCGATGGGAGCAGTACTTC CASSLWARWEQYF
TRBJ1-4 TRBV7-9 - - TGTGCCAGCAGCGACACCGGGATCACTAATGAAAAACTGTTTTTT CASSDTGITNEKLFF
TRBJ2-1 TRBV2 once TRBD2 TGTGCCAGCCTCGAAACCGGGACTAGCGGGGGCAATGAGCAGTTCTTC CASLETGTSGGNEQFF
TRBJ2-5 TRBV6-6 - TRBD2 TGTGCCAGCAGTTACTCGGGTGGGGGAGGGGAAGAGACCCAGTACTTC CASSYSGGGGEETQYF
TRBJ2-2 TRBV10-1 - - TGCGCCAGCAGCAACCTCCCCAGGGGGACTACCGGGGAGCTGTTTTTT CASSNLPRGTTGELFF
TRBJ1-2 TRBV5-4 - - TGTGCCAGCAGCTTGATTGTGGGACACGGCGGCTATGGCTACACCTTC CASSLIVGHGGYGYTF
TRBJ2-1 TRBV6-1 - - TGTGCCAGCAGTGTTCCGGGACAAACAATTTACAATGAGCAGTTCTTC CASSVPGQTIYNEQFF
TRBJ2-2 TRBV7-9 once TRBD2 TGTGCCAGCGCACCCCAAGAGCGGGAGAACACCGGGGAGCTGTTTTTT CASAPQERENTGELFF
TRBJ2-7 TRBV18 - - TGTGCCAGCTCACAAAGTACCGGGGACGAGCAGTACTTC CASSQSTGDEQYF
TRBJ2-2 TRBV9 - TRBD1 TGTGCCAGCAGCGTAGGGACAGGGATCGGCACCGGGGAGCTGTTTTTT CASSVGTGIGTGELFF
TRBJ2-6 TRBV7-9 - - TGTGCCAGCAGCTTAAGCTGGGGCAGTACTGGGGCCAACGTCCTGACTTTC CASSLSWGSTGANVLTF
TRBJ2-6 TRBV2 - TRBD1 TGTGCCAGCAGACCGGGACAGGGCTTGGGGGCCAACGTCCTGACTTTC CASRPGQGLGANVLTF
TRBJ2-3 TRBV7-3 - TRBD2 TGTGCCAGCAGCTTTAGGACTAGCGGGAGAACAGATACGCAGTATTTT CASSFRTSGRTDTQYF
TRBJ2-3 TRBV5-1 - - TGCGCCAGCAGCTTGGCGATGGGAGCGGGAGATACGCAGTATTTT CASSLAMGAGDTQYF
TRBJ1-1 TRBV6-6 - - TGTGCCAGCAGTTACCTCACAGGGAACACTGAAGCTTTCTTT CASSYLTGNTEAFF
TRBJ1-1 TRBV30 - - TGTGCCTGGACTATAGGGGGAGACACTGAAGCTTTCTTT CAWTIGGDTEAFF
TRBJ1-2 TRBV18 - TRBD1 TGTGCCAGCTCACGGGGACAGGGGCCCAATAGTGGAGACTATGGCTACACCTTC CASSRGQGPNSGDYGYTF
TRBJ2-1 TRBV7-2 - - TGTGCCAGCAGCTTAGCTTGGAGTACCTACAATGAGCAGTTCTTC CASSLAWSTYNEQFF
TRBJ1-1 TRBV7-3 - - TGTGCCAGCAGCTTCCCAGTAAACACTGAAGCTTTCTTT CASSFPVNTEAFF
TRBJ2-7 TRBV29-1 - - TGCAGCGTTGCGGAGATCTACGAGCAGTACTTC CSVAEIYEQYF
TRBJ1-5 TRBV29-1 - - TGCAGCGTTGTCAAGGGGGAAAATCAGCCCCAGCATTTT CSVVKGENQPQHF
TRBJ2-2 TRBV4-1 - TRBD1 TGCGCCAGCAGCCAACCGGACAGGGGTGGCGGGGAGCTGTTTTTT CASSQPDRGGGELFF
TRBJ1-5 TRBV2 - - TGTGCCAGCAGTGAGGAGGTTAATCAGCCCCAGCATTTT CASSEEVNQPQHF
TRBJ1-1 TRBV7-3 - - TGTGCCAGCAGCCAAGGGGTGAACACTGAAGCTTTCTTT CASSQGVNTEAFF
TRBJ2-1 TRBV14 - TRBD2 TGTGCCAGCAGCCAAGACACACTAGCGGGAGCGTCCGTTCACAATGAGCAGTTCTTC CASSQDTLAGASVHNEQFF
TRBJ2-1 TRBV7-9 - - TGTGCCAGCAGCCTTTTCGAGGACACTATATACAATGAGCAGTTCTTC CASSLFEDTIYNEQFF
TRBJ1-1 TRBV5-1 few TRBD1 TGCGCCAGCAGTGACAGGGGGCAAATCACTGAAGCTTTCTTT CASSDRGQITEAFF
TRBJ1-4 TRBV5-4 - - TGTGCCAGCAGCTTTGAAGGGAGAGACGAAAAACTGTTTTTT CASSFEGRDEKLFF
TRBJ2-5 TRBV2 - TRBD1 TGTGCCAGCAGTGAAAACAGGGGCCGGTACCAAGAGACCCAGTACTTC CASSENRGRYQETQYF
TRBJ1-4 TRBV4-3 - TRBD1 TGCGCCAGCAGCCAGGGGGACAGGGAGGCTGAAAAACTGTTTTTT CASSQGDREAEKLFF